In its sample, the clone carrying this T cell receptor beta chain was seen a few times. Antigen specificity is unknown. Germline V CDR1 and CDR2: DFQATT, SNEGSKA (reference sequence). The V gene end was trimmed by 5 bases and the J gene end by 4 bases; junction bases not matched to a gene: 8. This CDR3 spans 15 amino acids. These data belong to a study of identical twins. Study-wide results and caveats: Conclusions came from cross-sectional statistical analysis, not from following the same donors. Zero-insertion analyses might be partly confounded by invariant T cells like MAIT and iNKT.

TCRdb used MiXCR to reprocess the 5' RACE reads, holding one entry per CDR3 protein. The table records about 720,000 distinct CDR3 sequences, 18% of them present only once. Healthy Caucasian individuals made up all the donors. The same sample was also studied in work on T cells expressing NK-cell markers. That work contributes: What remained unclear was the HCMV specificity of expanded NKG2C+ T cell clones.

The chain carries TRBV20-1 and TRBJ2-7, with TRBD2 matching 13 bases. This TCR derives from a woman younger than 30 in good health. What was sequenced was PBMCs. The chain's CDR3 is CSALSGTSGAYEQYF. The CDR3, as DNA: TGCAGTGCTCTCTCCGGGACTAGCGGGGCATACGAGCAGTACTTC.